Listed here is a single TCR beta chain. 13 Jbeta primers and 60 Vbeta primers were used for the PCR. Per the original data handling: Approximately 11 million of some 80 million unique TCR beta chains were shared, per a later count. Some clones are missing from TCRdb's copy, which holds only in-frame ones; the method was immunoSEQ multiplex PCR. The V and J calls and clone size come from that table; D and trimming were worked out from the DNA. The sample includes about 90,000 clones, about 90% of them seen just once. The germline gives CDR1 MDHEN, CDR2 SYDVKM. The length of the CDR3 is 14 residues. The V and J ends lost 6 bases and 7 bases respectively, with 18 bases between them. This specimen comes from a study of cytomegalovirus exposure and HLA in healthy donors.

The sequenced sample was PBMCs. The receptor was isolated from a man between 18 and 29 years old in good health and CMV-seronegative. The chain employs TRBV28 and TRBJ1-2, with D possibly TRBD1 on 5 matching bases. CDR3 region: CASSYTGISGGYTF. CDR3 bases: TGTGCCAGCAGCTACACAGGAATTTCTGGTGGCTACACCTTC.